This record covers a single TCR beta chain. Donors were grouped by their self-reported clinical history. This sample stems from a study of blood T cell repertoires in COVID-19. Study-level information: Sample material is recorded as cDNA or gDNA derived from T cells, B-cell-depleted T cells, or PBMCs.

Per the germline V gene, CDR1 is SGHTA and CDR2 is FQGNSA. V was pared by 1 base and J by 7 bases, with 6 bases of the junction left unmatched. The CDR3 runs to 15 residues. Under the authors' procedure: Nucleated cell counts were estimated from reference gene primer amplification. Libraries were prepared by immunoSEQ multiplex PCR; TCRdb keeps only in-frame clonotypes and omits some of them. That table supplies the V and J calls and clone size; D and trimming were determined from the DNA. The sample contains roughly 190,000 clones, roughly 82% of which appear only once. V and J are TRBV7-2 and TRBJ1-4; TRBD1 aligns across 7 bases. This sequence originates from a man aged 40-50 years who had recovered from COVID-19. Sample: PBMCs or T cells enriched from blood (not recorded which). This chain's CDR3 is CASSLGTGDSEKLFF. As DNA, the CDR3 is TGTGCCAGCAGCTTAGGCACAGGGGATAGTGAAAAACTGTTTTTT.